The 18 T cell receptor beta chains below were found in one sample sequenced in a study of shared clonotypes between healthy human individuals. Some clones are missing from TCRdb's copy, which holds only in-frame ones; the method was immunoSEQ multiplex PCR. The table has about 800,000 clones, about 96% seen once. CD8 cells regarded as naive lacked CD45RO, were positively chosen for CCR7, and omitted terminally differentiated effector memory CD45RA+ cells. Sequencing used naive CD8+ T cells sorted from blood. The receptors stem from a man younger than 45 in good health.

The rearrangement links TRBV13 to TRBJ1-2, with a tentative D call TRBD1 (5 bases). There are 12 residues in the CDR3. CDR1 and CDR2 (germline): PRHDT, FYEKMQ (reference sequence). The germline V and J ends were trimmed by 3 bases and 4 bases, with 6 bases remaining between them. CDR3 nucleotide sequence: TGTGCCAGCAGCTTTGACAGCTATGGCTACACCTTC. As protein: CASSFDSYGYTF. Filled out from reference TRBV13 and TRBJ1-2, the complete variable domain reads AAGVIQSPRHLIKEKRETATLKCYPIPRHDTVYWYQQGPGQDPQFLISFYEKMQSDKGSIPDRFSAQQFSDYHSELNMSSLELGDSALYFCASSFDSYGYTFGSGTRLTVV.

The chain uses TRBV29-1 and TRBJ1-2; D is unresolved. This CDR3 has 15 residues. V was pared by 2 bases and J by 1 base, with 14 bases between. Per germline, CDR1 SQVTM and CDR2 ANQGSEA. CDR3 nucleotides: TGCAGCGTTGAATTGTACAACCCCAGTAACTATGGCTACACCTTC. Protein product: CSVELYNPSNYGYTF.

On this clone: The same CDR3 arises from other DNA sequences in this sample as well. The V and J genes are TRBV27 and TRBJ2-7; TRBD1 might be the D (6 bases). The CDR3 runs to 15 residues. V was shortened by 1 base and J by 0 bases, with 10 bases between the two germline ends. Germline V gives CDR1 MNHEY, CDR2 SMNVEV (reference sequence). Written as DNA, the CDR3 is TGTGCCAGCAGTTTATTTGGGGGCAGCTCCTACGAGCAGTACTTC. It specifies CASSLFGGSSYEQYF.

This chain uses TRBV29-1 with TRBJ2-3; D possibly corresponds to TRBD2 (6 bases). This CDR3 has 14 amino acids. Germline assignment: CDR1 SQVTM and CDR2 ANQGSEA. The ends were cut back, 8 bases at V and 6 bases at J, with 21 bases in the middle. CDR3 region: CSSREGGMLDTQYF. As DNA, the CDR3 is TGCAGCTCGCGAGAGGGAGGTATGTTGGATACGCAGTATTTT.

V is TRBV4-3 and J is TRBJ2-4, with D perhaps matching TRBD2 (6 bases). V lost 0 bases and J lost 8, with 23 bases in between. Germline CDR1 LGHNA, CDR2 YSLEER. The CDR3 has 18 amino acids. CDR3 loop: CASSQDWVAERPRDIQYF. CDR3 DNA: TGCGCCAGCAGCCAAGATTGGGTAGCGGAACGCCCAAGGGACATTCAGTACTTC.

This rearrangement joins TRBV5-6 to TRBJ1-4; D unclear. The CDR3 covers 14 residues. CDR1 SGHDT and CDR2 YYEEEE come from the germline V gene. The germline V and J ends were trimmed by 4 bases and 8 bases, with 15 bases remaining between them. CDR3 coding DNA: TGTGCCAGCAGCCCAGTCCTCAGCAACGAAAAACTGTTTTTT. This codes for CASSPVLSNEKLFF.

This clone was seen only once. J is TRBJ2-7 and V is TRBV5-1, with 9 bases fitting TRBD2. CDR1 is SGHRS, CDR2 YFSETQ, per germline. The CDR3 runs to 15 residues. Trimming at V came to 3 bases and at J to 2 bases, leaving 6 bases not matched to a gene. The CDR3 spells CASSSLPSGTYEQYF. CDR3 nucleotide sequence: TGCGCCAGCAGCTCATTACCTAGCGGGACCTACGAGCAGTACTTC.

The chain employs TRBV6-5 and TRBJ2-3; D gene uncertain. CDR1 MNHEY and CDR2 SVGAGI come from the germline V gene. There are 15 residues in the CDR3. V dropped 0 bases and J dropped 2 bases, with 9 bases sitting between them. The CDR3 DNA is TGTGCCAGCAGTTACTCGTTGGGGTACACAGATACGCAGTATTTT. It specifies CASSYSLGYTDTQYF.

This clone was picked up one time. This sequence joins TRBV29-1 and TRBJ2-1; 8 nucleotides agree with TRBD2. The junction had 11 bases not matched to a gene; V was cut back by 0 bases and J by 10 bases. Germline CDR1 SQVTM, CDR2 ANQGSEA. The CDR3 length is 15 residues. CDR3 sequence: CSVEDGTRYSGEQFF. The CDR3 DNA follows: TGCAGCGTTGAAGATGGGACTAGATATTCTGGGGAGCAGTTCTTC.

The V gene is TRBV12-5, the J gene TRBJ2-7, with TRBD2 as a possible D gene (6 bases). The CDR3 is 16 amino acids. Trimming removed 1 base from V and 3 bases from J, with 16 bases in between. Germline CDR1 reads LGHNT; CDR2 reads FRNRAP. CDR3 residues: CASGLADYVSHYEQYF. The CDR3, as DNA: TGTGCTAGTGGTTTGGCGGACTATGTATCTCACTACGAGCAGTACTTC.

The V call is TRBV18, the J call TRBJ2-7; D could derive from TRBD1 or TRBD2 (5 bases each). V was shortened by 3 bases and J by 2 bases, with 11 bases between the two germline ends. CDR3 length: 14 amino acids. Germline assignment: CDR1 KGHSH and CDR2 LQKENI. CDR3 residues: CASSPLGPTYEQYF. DNA of the CDR3: TGTGCCAGCTCACCCTTGGGACCGACCTACGAGCAGTACTTC. The whole variable domain, remainder taken from reference TRBV18 and TRBJ2-7, is NAGVMQNPRHLVRRRGQEARLRCSPMKGHSHVYWYRQLPEEGLKFMVYLQKENIIDESGMPKERFSAEFPKEGPSILRIQQVVRGDSAAYFCASSPLGPTYEQYFGPGTRLTVT.

V is TRBV5-8 and J is TRBJ2-7, with TRBD1 matching over 12 bases. V shed 4 bases, J shed 7 bases, and the junction held 9 bases outside the gene matches. The V gene's germline CDR1 is SGHTS and CDR2 YDEGEE. The CDR3 covers 15 residues. Here the CDR3 reads CASSAGTGGEGEQYF. The CDR3 bases are TGTGCCAGCAGCGCGGGGACAGGGGGCGAAGGAGAGCAGTACTTC.

The rearrangement uses TRBV29-1 and TRBJ2-7; D is unclear. Germline CDR1 reads SQVTM; CDR2 reads ANQGSEA. Trimming removed 7 bases at V and 3 bases at J, with 16 bases between. The CDR3 is 13 residues long. The CDR3 region is CSALAADYYEQYF. In DNA, the CDR3 is TGCAGCGCCTTGGCGGCGGATTACTACGAGCAGTACTTC.

The gene calls are TRBV13 and TRBJ2-7, with TRBD2 matching 10 bases. V dropped 4 bases and J dropped 4; count of bases not matched to a gene: 4. Per the germline V gene, CDR1 is PRHDT and CDR2 is FYEKMQ (reference sequence). This CDR3 region has 14 residues. Written as DNA, the CDR3 is TGTGCCAGCAGCTCCCGACTAGCGGGTTACGAGCAGTACTTC. It encodes CASSSRLAGYEQYF.

The chain links TRBV4-1 to TRBJ2-7, with TRBD2 identical over 14 bases. The CDR3 has 18 residues. The junction had 7 bases not matched to a gene; V was cut back by 0 bases and J by 3 bases. From germline, CDR1 is MGHRA and CDR2 YSYEKL. The CDR3 sequence is CASSQEWGGTSGSYEQYF. CDR3 nucleotide sequence: TGCGCCAGCAGCCAAGAGTGGGGGGGGACTAGCGGGAGCTACGAGCAGTACTTC.

This clone was detected only once. This specimen includes other DNA sequences encoding the same CDR3. The CDR3 coding sequence is TGTGCCAGCAGTCCGAGTCGTTCCTACGAGCAGTACTTC. As protein: CASSPSRSYEQYF. The V gene is TRBV27, the J gene TRBJ2-7, with unresolved D. The ends were cut back, 5 bases at V and 1 base at J, with 9 bases in the middle. Germline V gives CDR1 MNHEY, CDR2 SMNVEV (reference sequence). This CDR3 comprises 13 residues.

The V call is TRBV27, the J call TRBJ2-1; TRBD1 agrees at 7 bases. Losses at the gene ends were 3 bases for V and 6 bases for J; bases not matched to a gene: 5. CDR1 MNHEY and CDR2 SMNVEV come from the germline V gene (reference sequence). The CDR3 consists of 14 residues. CDR3 in amino acids: CASSFKGASNEQFF. CDR3 sequence (DNA): TGTGCCAGCAGTTTTAAGGGGGCCAGCAATGAGCAGTTCTTC.

This clone was recorded only once. The rearrangement links TRBV9 to TRBJ2-3; 11 bases agree with TRBD2. V was clipped by 3 bases and J by 0 bases; unmatched bases: 3. The V gene's germline CDR1 is SGDLS and CDR2 YYNGEE. CDR3 length: 16 amino acids. The CDR3 loop reads CASSERLAGSTDTQYF. In DNA form, the CDR3 reads TGTGCCAGCAGCGAGCGACTAGCGGGAAGCACAGATACGCAGTATTTT.